These T cell receptor beta chains were read from a single sample in a study of shared clonotypes between healthy human individuals. Clones were sequenced by immunoSEQ multiplex PCR, and TCRdb holds only the in-frame ones, with some missing. The table includes 640,000 or so clones, about two thirds detected once. Sequencing used memory CD4+ T cells sorted from blood. The source of these receptors is a woman between 25 and 40 years old in good health. Both conserved end residues are part of each CDR3. D genes are given only for firm matches. For some rows the clone size is stated as once, few or many, or as a class when expanded; others skip it.

j_call | d_call | v_call | clone_size | cdr3_nt | cdr3_aa
TRBJ2-1 | TRBD1 | TRBV11-3 | . | TGTGCCAGCAGCTTAAGACCAGGGGGCAATGAGCAGTTCTTC | CASSLRPGGNEQFF
TRBJ1-5 | TRBD1 | TRBV7-9 | . | TGTGCCAGCAGCGAGTCGAGTCTTAAGGACAGGAACCATCAGCCCCAGCATTTT | CASSESSLKDRNHQPQHF
TRBJ2-5 | TRBD2 | TRBV5-8 | . | TGTGCCAGCAGCTTGGGAGGCGCTAGCGGGACGGGGGAGACCCAGTACTTC | CASSLGGASGTGETQYF
TRBJ2-3 | TRBD2 | TRBV28 | . | TGTGCCAGCAGGGGGACTAGCGGGAGAATAGATACGCAGTATTTT | CASRGTSGRIDTQYF
TRBJ2-6 | . | TRBV6-4 | many | TGTGCCAGCAGTGACTCGAACTCTGGGGCCAACGTCCTGACTTTC | CASSDSNSGANVLTF
TRBJ2-1 | . | TRBV5-6 | . | TGTGCCAGCAGCTTTCACGGTTACTACTACAATGAGCAGTTCTTC | CASSFHGYYYNEQFF
TRBJ2-2 | . | TRBV6-6 | once | TGTGCCAGCAGTTATAAGACCGGGGAGCTGTTTTTT | CASSYKTGELFF
TRBJ2-7 | . | TRBV7-9 | . | TGTGCCAGCAGCCCGGAGGGACGGCGCAACGAGCAGTACTTC | CASSPEGRRNEQYF
TRBJ1-5 | . | TRBV7-6 | . | TGTGCCAGCAGCTTAGGAGGAGGCGGCAATCAGCCCCAGCATTTT | CASSLGGGGNQPQHF
TRBJ1-2 | . | TRBV13 | . | TGTGCCAGCAGCTCCCGGGACAAGCCGGCTGGCTACACCTTC | CASSSRDKPAGYTF
TRBJ2-1 | TRBD2 | TRBV7-3 | once | TGTGCCAGCAGCTCTAAACTAGCGGGATTAGATGAGCAGTTCTTC | CASSSKLAGLDEQFF
TRBJ1-1 | . | TRBV5-1 | . | TGCGCCAGCAGCTTGTCAGGGGATGGCACTGAAGCTTTCTTT | CASSLSGDGTEAFF
TRBJ2-5 | TRBD2 | TRBV5-4 | once | TGTGCCAGCAGCCTAAAAGCGGGAGGGGGAGTAGAGACCCAGTACTTC | CASSLKAGGGVETQYF
TRBJ2-5 | . | TRBV5-1 | . | TGCGCCAGCAGCTTGGCTAGCGTTCAAGAGACCCAGTACTTC | CASSLASVQETQYF
TRBJ2-5 | TRBD2 | TRBV15 | . | TGTGCCACCAGCAGAGAGGCGGGACAGGGGGCAAGGACTAGCGGGAGGGCATCAGAGACCCAGTACTTC | CATSREAGQGARTSGRASETQYF
TRBJ2-1 | . | TRBV7-2 | . | TGTGCCAGCAGCTACCACCTTTTGGGCAGTACAAACAATGAGCAGTTCTTC | CASSYHLLGSTNNEQFF
TRBJ2-7 | TRBD2 | TRBV6-1 | . | TGTGCCAGCACTAGCGGAGGGGAGCAGTACTTC | CASTSGGEQYF
TRBJ2-1 | TRBD1 | TRBV7-9 | . | TGTGCCAGCAGCTTTGTTCGAGACAGGGGTTTTCACTACAATGAGCAGTTCTTC | CASSFVRDRGFHYNEQFF
TRBJ1-1 | TRBD1 | TRBV19 | few | TGTGCCAGTAGTGAGGGGGCCTACACTGAAGCTTTCTTT | CASSEGAYTEAFF
TRBJ2-7 | . | TRBV7-2 | . | TGTGCCAGCAGCTTAGGTCAGCACTCCTACGAGCAGTACTTC | CASSLGQHSYEQYF
TRBJ2-7 | TRBD2 | TRBV29-1 | . | TGCAGCGTCGGGACTAGCGGGTTCCCCGAGCAGTACTTC | CSVGTSGFPEQYF
TRBJ2-2 | . | TRBV21-1 | . | TGTGCCAGCAGCAAAGCTTCCACCGGGGAGCTGTTTTTT | CASSKASTGELFF
TRBJ1-5 | . | TRBV6-6 | few | TGTGCCAGCAGTGCCGGGTCACCGAATCAGCCCCAGCATTTT | CASSAGSPNQPQHF